This T cell receptor beta chain was captured by sequencing in a study of identical twins. With template switching, a universal primer site was added, and the cDNA carried unique molecular identifiers. One entry per CDR3 protein results from TCRdb running MiXCR on the 5' RACE reads. Seen here are about 210,000 distinct CDR3 sequences, about a tenth observed once, and the top ten hold just over 5%. Study findings and constraints: It was possible that invariant MAIT and iNKT cells partly confounded the zero-insertion analyses.

This CDR3 region has 14 residues. J lost 4 bases, V lost 3 bases, and 3 bases had no gene match. Germline V gene sequence: CDR1 SGDLS, CDR2 YYNGEE. This clonotype was recorded many times. Its cognate antigen is unknown. This receptor was taken from a woman aged 18-29 years in good health. This sequence joins TRBV9 and TRBJ2-1; TRBD2 agrees at 8 bases. Sequencing input: memory (CD45RO+) T cells sorted from blood. In DNA, the CDR3 is TGTGCCAGCAGCGGGGTAGCGGGGTACAATGAGCAGTTCTTC. Translating gives CASSGVAGYNEQFF. Combining the CDR3 with reference TRBV9 and TRBJ2-1 gives the whole variable domain DSGVTQTPKHLITATGQRVTLRCSPRSGDLSVYWYQQSLDQGLQFLIQYYNGEERAKGNILERFSAQQFPDLHSELNLSSLELGDSALYFCASSGVAGYNEQFFGPGTRLTVL.